A single sample is the source of the 24 T cell receptor beta chains below, sequenced in a study of CD8 T cell repertoires and HIV-1 epitope variants. Measured with immunoSEQ multiplex PCR; TCRdb has only the in-frame clones, and not every one. Of about 90,000 clones in the sample, 70% to 75% were seen once. Specimen: uncultured baseline CD8+ T cells from peripheral blood mononuclear cells (PBMCs). The receptors were sampled from a male donor with HIV.

V usage is TRBV27 and J usage is TRBJ2-6, with TRBD2 as a possible D gene (6 bases). The CDR3 is 16 amino acids. Trimming pared 1 base from V and 2 bases from J, leaving 9 bases between. CDR1 MNHEY and CDR2 SMNVEV come from the germline V gene (reference sequence). For the CDR3, the DNA is TGTGCCAGCAGTTTATTAGGCGGGGCTGGGGCCAACGTCCTGACTTTC. Its translation is CASSLLGGAGANVLTF. Using reference TRBV27 and TRBJ2-6 for the parts outside the CDR3, the full variable domain is EAQVTQNPRYLITVTGKKLTVTCSQNMNHEYMSWYRQDPGLGLRQIYYSMNVEVTDKGDVPEGYKVSRKEKRNFPLILESPSPNQTSLYFCASSLLGGAGANVLTFGAGSRLTVL.

CDR3 in DNA: TGTGCCAGCTCCCCCACTACCCAAGAGACCCAGTACTTC. Amino acid sequence: CASSPTTQETQYF. V is TRBV18 and J is TRBJ2-5; D uncertain. Trimming stripped 6 bases from V and 1 base from J, with 9 bases between. This CDR3 is 13 amino acids long. Germline V lookup: CDR1 KGHSH, CDR2 LQKENI.

The chain links TRBV28 to TRBJ2-7; TRBD1 or TRBD2 may be the D gene (5 bases each). V shed 7 bases and J shed 3 bases, with 16 bases lying between them. CDR1 and CDR2 (germline): MDHEN, SYDVKM. The CDR3 has 14 amino acids. CDR3 protein: CASTWGGQNYEQYF. The CDR3 DNA is TGTGCCAGCACCTGGGGCGGGCAGAACTACGAGCAGTACTTC.

The chain couples TRBV28 to TRBJ1-5; 7 nucleotides agree with TRBD1. CDR3 size: 15 residues. The V gene end was trimmed by 4 bases and the J gene end by 2 bases; junction bases not matched to a gene: 5. Germline-derived CDR1 and CDR2 are MDHEN and SYDVKM. The CDR3 is CASSSRGLGNQPQHF. DNA of the CDR3: TGTGCCAGCAGTTCCAGGGGGTTGGGCAATCAGCCCCAGCATTTT.

The chain joins TRBV4-3 to TRBJ2-7; 9 bases align to TRBD1. Germline V gene lookup returns CDR1 LGHNA and CDR2 YSLEER. The ends lost 3 bases at V and 4 bases at J; junction bases unmatched: 7. The CDR3 length is 15 residues. CDR3 region: CASSQRTGTGYEQYF. DNA for the CDR3: TGCGCCAGCAGCCAGAGAACCGGGACAGGGTACGAGCAGTACTTC.

The J gene is TRBJ2-5, the V gene TRBV19, with D uncertain. Germline values: CDR1 LNHDA, CDR2 SQIVND (reference sequence). The CDR3 loop spans 13 amino acids. The V end lost 1 base, the J end lost 2 bases, and 5 bases lay between the germline ends. CDR3 sequence: CASSIVEQETQYF. In nucleotides, the CDR3 is TGTGCCAGTAGTATAGTGGAACAAGAGACCCAGTACTTC.

The V gene is TRBV6-5, the J gene TRBJ1-1; no clear D gene. The V end was cut by 5 bases, the J end by 1 base, with 5 bases between. Germline V CDR1 and CDR2: MNHEY, SVGAGI. The CDR3 length is 12 residues. CDR3 amino acids: CASSRGNTEAFF. The CDR3 DNA follows: TGTGCCAGCAGTCGGGGGAACACTGAAGCTTTCTTT.

About this clone: A junction boundary mismatches the germline segment, possibly from a read error. At the DNA level, this CDR3 is encoded by other sequences in the same sample as well. This chain uses TRBV15 with TRBJ1-4; 7 bases fit TRBD1. CDR1 and CDR2 from the germline V gene are LNHNV and YYDKDF (reference sequence). The CDR3 has 12 residues. CDR3 nucleotide sequence: TGTGCCACCAGCAACAGGGGTGAAAAACTGTTTTTC. The encoded protein is CATSNRGEKLFF.

This clone was seen a few times. The V gene is TRBV6-1, the J gene TRBJ2-2, with 9 bases fitting TRBD2. In germline, CDR1 is MNHNS, CDR2 SASEGT. The length of the CDR3 is 15 residues. The V and J ends lost 2 bases and 3 bases, in that order; junction bases with no gene match: 1. The CDR3 DNA reads as TGTGCCAGCAGTGAAAGGACTAGCGACACCGGGGAGCTGTTTTTT. This translates into CASSERTSDTGELFF.

This chain joins TRBV5-1 and TRBJ1-2, with 9 bases aligning to TRBD1. The V segment lost 4 bases and the J segment 3 bases; nucleotides outside the gene matches: 7. CDR1 is SGHRS, CDR2 YFSETQ, per germline. The CDR3 is made up of 15 amino acids. CDR3 nucleotides: TGCGCCAGCAGCCGGGACAGGGTAAGCGACTATGGCTACACCTTC. It specifies CASSRDRVSDYGYTF.

This sequence joins TRBV27 and TRBJ2-5; tentatively, D is TRBD1 (6 bases). CDR1 and CDR2 (germline): MNHEY, SMNVEV (reference sequence). CDR3 length: 16 amino acids. V lost 5 bases to trimming and J lost 9 bases, with 25 bases between them. The CDR3: CASSPLVGGSEGAQYF. Here the CDR3 DNA reads TGTGCCAGCAGTCCACTCGTTGGGGGCTCCGAGGGGGCCCAGTACTTC.

As regards this clone: At one end the junction does not follow the germline gene, possibly because of a read error. The rearrangement links TRBV28 to TRBJ1-1; D is unresolved. Germline loops: CDR1 MDHEN, CDR2 SYDVKM. The CDR3 runs to 10 residues. The CDR3 loop is CASSLDSPEF. In DNA form, the CDR3 reads TGTGCCAGCAGTTTAGATAGCCCAGAGTTT.

V and J are TRBV14 and TRBJ2-1; no clear D. The CDR3 totals 14 residues. V was shortened by 0 bases and J by 6 bases, with 9 bases between the two germline ends. CDR1 and CDR2 from the germline V gene are SGHDN and FVKESK. DNA of the CDR3: TGTGCCAGCAGCCAAGATGCGGTGATCAATGAGCAGTTCTTC. Translation gives CASSQDAVINEQFF.

The gene calls are TRBV28 and TRBJ1-5, with D perhaps matching TRBD1 (5 bases). Germline assignment: CDR1 MDHEN and CDR2 SYDVKM. The CDR3 has 15 residues. The V gene lost 5 bases and the J gene lost 7 bases, with 18 bases spanning the gap. Here the CDR3 DNA reads TGTGCCAGCAGTAGGGACGGAGGAGGTGGGCAGCCCCAGCATTTT. Residues: CASSRDGGGGQPQHF.

This clone was observed a handful of times. The gene calls are TRBV11-2 and TRBJ2-5; D unclear. The ends were cut back, 4 bases at V and 2 bases at J, with 14 bases in the middle. The CDR3 is 15 amino acids. Germline V gene lookup returns CDR1 SGHAT and CDR2 FQNNGV. The CDR3, as DNA: TGTGCCAGCAGCTCCAGACCCGCTTTACAAGAGACCCAGTACTTC. It codes for CASSSRPALQETQYF. The full variable domain, completed using reference TRBV11-2 and TRBJ2-5, is EAGVAQSPRYKIIEKRQSVAFWCNPISGHATLYWYQQILGQGPKLLIQFQNNGVVDDSQLPKDRFSAERLKGVDSTLKIQPAKLEDSAVYLCASSSRPALQETQYFGPGTRLLVL.

The chain has TRBV11-3 and TRBJ2-3; a possible D gene is TRBD2 (5 bases). The germline gives CDR1 SGHNT, CDR2 YENEEA. The CDR3 contains 13 residues. The V gene lost 0 bases and the J gene lost 8 bases, with 9 bases spanning the gap. Here the CDR3 DNA reads TGTGCCAGCAGCTTAGACGGGGTCGGTACGCAGTATTTT. Its protein product is CASSLDGVGTQYF.

This clone has at least ten counts. This chain connects TRBV19 to TRBJ1-6; D gene uncertain. Germline lookup yields CDR1 LNHDA and CDR2 SQIVND (reference sequence). V was shortened by 5 bases and J by 8 bases, with 13 bases between the two germline ends. The CDR3 spans 14 residues. CDR3: CASSRSMNDSPLHF. The CDR3 DNA reads as TGTGCCAGTAGTCGATCCATGAACGATTCACCCCTCCACTTT. The whole variable domain, remainder taken from reference TRBV19 and TRBJ1-6, is DGGITQSPKYLFRKEGQNVTLSCEQNLNHDAMYWYRQDPGQGLRLIYYSQIVNDFQKGDIAEGYSVSREKKESFPLTVTSAQKNPTAFYLCASSRSMNDSPLHFGNGTRLTVT.

The sample holds one count of this clone. This chain links TRBV10-1 with TRBJ1-2, with TRBD1 matching 10 bases. In germline, CDR1 is WNHNN, CDR2 SYGVQD (reference sequence). The CDR3 extends over 17 amino acids. V was pared by 5 bases and J by 3 bases, with 12 bases of the junction left unmatched. The CDR3 here is CASSYRDRGRWDYGYTF. The CDR3 region has the DNA TGCGCCAGCAGTTACCGGGACAGGGGCCGGTGGGACTATGGCTACACCTTC.

The CDR3 nucleotides are TGTGCCAGCAGTTACTCCACAGGGCAGCAGTACTTC. Its translation is CASSYSTGQQYF. V is TRBV6-5 and J is TRBJ2-7; tentative D call: TRBD1 (6 bases). V lost 0 bases and J lost 8, with 8 bases in between. This CDR3 has 12 residues. The V gene's germline CDR1 is MNHEY and CDR2 SVGAGI.

The CDR3 region is CASSEYGENSPLHF. The DNA for the CDR3 is TGTGCCAGCAGTGAGTACGGGGAAAATTCACCCCTCCACTTT. V usage is TRBV2 and J usage is TRBJ1-6; D is undetermined. V dropped 3 bases and J dropped 7 bases, with 10 bases sitting between them. CDR3 length: 14 residues. The germline V gene encodes CDR1 SNHLY and CDR2 FYNNEI.

The chain has TRBV7-8 and TRBJ1-5; D uncertain. Trimming pared 3 bases from V and 0 bases from J, leaving 9 bases between. The CDR3 spans 15 residues. Germline lookup yields CDR1 SGHVS and CDR2 FQNEAQ. The CDR3 DNA reads TGTGCCAGCAGCTTGGATGGGAATAGCAATCAGCCCCAGCATTTT. It codes for CASSLDGNSNQPQHF.

The sample holds one count of this clone. The rearrangement links TRBV7-9 to TRBJ2-1; 7 nucleotides align to TRBD2. CDR1 and CDR2 from the germline V gene are SEHNR and FQNEAQ (reference sequence). V shed 5 bases, J shed 9 bases, and the junction held 16 bases outside the gene matches. This CDR3 is built from 16 residues. CDR3 amino acids: CASSPRLASSPTEQFF. The CDR3 DNA reads as TGTGCCAGCAGCCCACGACTAGCCTCGAGCCCCACTGAGCAGTTCTTC. The entire variable domain, with the rest obtained from reference TRBV7-9 and TRBJ2-1, is as follows: DTGVSQNPRHKITKRGQNVTFRCDPISEHNRLYWYRQTLGQGPEFLTYFQNEAQLEKSRLLSDRFSAERPKGSFSTLEIQRTEQGDSAMYLCASSPRLASSPTEQFFGPGTRLTVL.

J is TRBJ2-5 and V is TRBV28, with D tentatively TRBD1 or TRBD2 (6 bases each). CDR3 size: 14 residues. V was trimmed by 1 base and J by 5 bases, leaving 11 bases between them. Germline assignment: CDR1 MDHEN and CDR2 SYDVKM. CDR3 loop: CASSLLQGRETQYF. Written as DNA, the CDR3 is TGTGCCAGCAGTTTATTGCAGGGGAGGGAGACCCAGTACTTC.

This clone was found a few times. The chain is built from TRBV13 and TRBJ1-1, with 7 bases lining up with TRBD1. The J segment lost 6 bases and the V segment lost 5 bases, leaving 6 bases of the junction unmatched. This CDR3 spans 13 amino acids. The germline V gene has CDR1 PRHDT and CDR2 FYEKMQ (reference sequence). The CDR3 DNA follows: TGTGCCAGCAGCCATACAGGGGACTCTGAAGCTTTCTTT. As protein: CASSHTGDSEAFF.